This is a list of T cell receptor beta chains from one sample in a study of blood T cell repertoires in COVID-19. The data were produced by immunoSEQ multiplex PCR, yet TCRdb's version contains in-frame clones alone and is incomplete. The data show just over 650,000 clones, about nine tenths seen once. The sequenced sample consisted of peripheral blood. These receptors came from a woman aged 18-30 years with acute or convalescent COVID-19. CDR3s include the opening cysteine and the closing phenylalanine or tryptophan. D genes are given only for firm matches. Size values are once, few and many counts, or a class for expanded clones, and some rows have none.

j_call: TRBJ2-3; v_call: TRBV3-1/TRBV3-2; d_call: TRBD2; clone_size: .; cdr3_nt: TGTGCCAGCAGCCAAGCACTAGCGGGGGAGTCCACAGATACGCAGTATTTT; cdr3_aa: CASSQALAGESTDTQYF
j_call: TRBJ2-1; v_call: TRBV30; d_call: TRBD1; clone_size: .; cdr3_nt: TGTGCCTTGTCCCGGGACAGGGGCCCGGGGGGATGGGGTGAGCAGTTCTTC; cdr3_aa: CALSRDRGPGGWGEQFF
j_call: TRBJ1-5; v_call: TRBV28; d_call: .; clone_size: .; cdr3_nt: TGTGCCAGCAGTTTAGCCCGGGACAACAATCAGCCCCAGCATTTT; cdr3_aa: CASSLARDNNQPQHF
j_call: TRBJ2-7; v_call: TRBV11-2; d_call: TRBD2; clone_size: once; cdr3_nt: TGTGCCAGCAGCTTTGGGCTAGCGGGGACATCGGGGGAGCAGTACTTC; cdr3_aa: CASSFGLAGTSGEQYF
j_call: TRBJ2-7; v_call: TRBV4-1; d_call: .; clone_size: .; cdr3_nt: TGCGCCAGCAGCTATCGCAGCGTCGACGAGCAGTACTTC; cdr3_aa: CASSYRSVDEQYF
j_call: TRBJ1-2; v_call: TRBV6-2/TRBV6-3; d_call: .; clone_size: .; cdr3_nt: TGTGCCAGCAGCCCTCGGCGGTCCCGGGGCTATGGCTACACCTTC; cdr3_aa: CASSPRRSRGYGYTF
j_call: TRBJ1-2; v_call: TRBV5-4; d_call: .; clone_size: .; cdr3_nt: TGTGCCAGCAGCTTGAGTCCAGAAGCTAACTATGGCTACACCTTC; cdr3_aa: CASSLSPEANYGYTF
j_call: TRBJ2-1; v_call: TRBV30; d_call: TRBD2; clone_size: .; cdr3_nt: TGTGCCTGGAGTGGGCTAGCGGAGTACAATGAGCAGTTCTTC; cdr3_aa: CAWSGLAEYNEQFF
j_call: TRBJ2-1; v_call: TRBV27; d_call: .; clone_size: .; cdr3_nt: TGTGCCAGCAGTTCCCGGTTAGCGAGCTCCTACAATGAGCAGTTCTTC; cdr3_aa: CASSSRLASSYNEQFF
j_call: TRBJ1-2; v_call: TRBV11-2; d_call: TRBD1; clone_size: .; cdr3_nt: TGTGCCAGCAGCGGGACAGCCCCTTTTGGCTACACCTTC; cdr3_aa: CASSGTAPFGYTF
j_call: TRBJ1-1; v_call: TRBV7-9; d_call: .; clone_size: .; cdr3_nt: TGTGCCAGCAGCCTCTGGGCCGACATGAACACTGAAGCTTTCTTT; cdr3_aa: CASSLWADMNTEAFF
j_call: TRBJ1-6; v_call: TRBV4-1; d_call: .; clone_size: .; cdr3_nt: TGCGCCAGCAGCCAAGGGCAGTTCTATAATTCACCCCTCCACTTT; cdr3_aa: CASSQGQFYNSPLHF
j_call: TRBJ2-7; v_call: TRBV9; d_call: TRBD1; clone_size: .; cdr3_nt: TGTGCCAGCAGCGCCACCGGGACAGGGTTACGCGAGCAGTACTTC; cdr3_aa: CASSATGTGLREQYF
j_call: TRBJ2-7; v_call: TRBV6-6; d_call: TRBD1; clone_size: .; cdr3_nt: TGTGCCAGCAGGACTGCTCAAAAGGGGGCTGCCGAGCAGTACTTC; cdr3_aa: CASRTAQKGAAEQYF
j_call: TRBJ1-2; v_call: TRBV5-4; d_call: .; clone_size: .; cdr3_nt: TGTGCCAGCAGCTTGGGCTGGGGGGTTAACTATGGCTACACCTTC; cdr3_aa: CASSLGWGVNYGYTF
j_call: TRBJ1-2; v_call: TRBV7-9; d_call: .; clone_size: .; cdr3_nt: TGTGCCAGCAGCCCCCTCGGGGGGTTAGGGTCCTATGGCTACACCTTC; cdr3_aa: CASSPLGGLGSYGYTF
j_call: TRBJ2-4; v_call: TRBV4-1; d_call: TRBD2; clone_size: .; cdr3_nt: TGCGCCAGCAGGGACGACTCGTGGCTAGCGGGGGGGCGGACGAACATTCAGTACTTC; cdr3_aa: CASRDDSWLAGGRTNIQYF
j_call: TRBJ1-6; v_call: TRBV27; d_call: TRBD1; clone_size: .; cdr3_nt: TGTGCCAGCAGTCCGACAGGGTTGTTTTCACCCCTCCACTTT; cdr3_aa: CASSPTGLFSPLHF
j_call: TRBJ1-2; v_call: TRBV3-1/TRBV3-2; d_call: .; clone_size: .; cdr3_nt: TGTGCCAGCAGCCAGGGTAGCGGCGGACCCACCGGCTACACCTTC; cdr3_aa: CASSQGSGGPTGYTF
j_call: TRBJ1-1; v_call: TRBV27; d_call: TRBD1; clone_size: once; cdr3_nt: TGTGCCAGCCGCGGACAGGGTAGGAGCACTGAAGCTTTCTTT; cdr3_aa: CASRGQGRSTEAFF
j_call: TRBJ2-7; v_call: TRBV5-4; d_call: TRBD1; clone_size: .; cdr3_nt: TGTGCCAGCAGCTTGGACAGGGGATACGAGCAGTACTTC; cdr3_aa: CASSLDRGYEQYF
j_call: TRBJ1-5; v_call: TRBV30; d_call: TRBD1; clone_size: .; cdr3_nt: TGTGCCTGGAGTCTTAGATCAGGGGGCCAACAGCCCCAGCATTTT; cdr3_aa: CAWSLRSGGQQPQHF
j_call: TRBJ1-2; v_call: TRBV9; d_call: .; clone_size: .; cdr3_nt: TGTGCCAGCAGCCGGACAGAAAACCATTACTATGGCTACACCTTC; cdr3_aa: CASSRTENHYYGYTF
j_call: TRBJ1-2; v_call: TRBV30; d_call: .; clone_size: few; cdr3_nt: TGTGCCGGAACGGGGTTTAACTATGGCTACACCTTC; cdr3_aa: CAGTGFNYGYTF
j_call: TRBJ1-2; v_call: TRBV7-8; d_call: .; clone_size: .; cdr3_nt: TGTGCCAGCAGCTTAGAGAGGGTGACCGAAACCCTGAACTATGGCTACACCTTC; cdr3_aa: CASSLERVTETLNYGYTF
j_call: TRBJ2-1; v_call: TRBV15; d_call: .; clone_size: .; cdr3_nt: TGTGCCACCAGCAGAGATCGCCCCACAGGGTCAAATGAGCAGTTCTTC; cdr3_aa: CATSRDRPTGSNEQFF
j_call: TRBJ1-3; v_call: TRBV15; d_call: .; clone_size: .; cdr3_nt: TGTGCCACCAGCGTCCACAACCCTTCTGGAAACACCATATATTTT; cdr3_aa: CATSVHNPSGNTIYF
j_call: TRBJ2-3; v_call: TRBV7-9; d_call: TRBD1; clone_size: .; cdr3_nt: TGTGCCAGCACCCTACAGAGGGGGCTCCGCACAGATACGCAGTATTTT; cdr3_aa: CASTLQRGLRTDTQYF
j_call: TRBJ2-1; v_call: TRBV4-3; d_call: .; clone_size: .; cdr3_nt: TGCGCCAGCAGCCAAACCCCTAGTTATGAGCAGTTCTTC; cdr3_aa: CASSQTPSYEQFF
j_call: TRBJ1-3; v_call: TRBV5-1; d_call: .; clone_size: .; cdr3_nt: TGCGCCAGCAGCCTAGGACAGCGACGAAACACCATATATTTT; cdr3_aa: CASSLGQRRNTIYF
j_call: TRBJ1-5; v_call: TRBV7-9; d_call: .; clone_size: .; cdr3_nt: TGTGCCAGCAGCTTAGCGGGCGTCGATCAGCCCCAGCATTTT; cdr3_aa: CASSLAGVDQPQHF
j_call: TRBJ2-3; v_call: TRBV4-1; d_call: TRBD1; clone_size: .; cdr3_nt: TGCGCCAGCAGCCAGTACAGGGGAGATACGCAGTATTTT; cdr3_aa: CASSQYRGDTQYF
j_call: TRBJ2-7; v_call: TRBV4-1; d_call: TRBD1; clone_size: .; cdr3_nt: TGCGCCAGCAGCCCACGGGACAGCACCTACGAGCAGTACTTC; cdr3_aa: CASSPRDSTYEQYF
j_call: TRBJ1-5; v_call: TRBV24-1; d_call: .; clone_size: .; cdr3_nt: TGTGCCACCAGCGTGTTTAATCAGCCCCAGCATTTT; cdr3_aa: CATSVFNQPQHF
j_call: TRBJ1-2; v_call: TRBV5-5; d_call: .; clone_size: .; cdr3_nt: TGTGCCAGCACCCACGGTGGAGGCTATGGCTACACCTTC; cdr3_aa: CASTHGGGYGYTF
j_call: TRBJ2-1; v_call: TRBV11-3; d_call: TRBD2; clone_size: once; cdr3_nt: TGTGCCAGCAGCCCCCGGGGGGGTACTGCTGAGCAGTTCTTC; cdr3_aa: CASSPRGGTAEQFF
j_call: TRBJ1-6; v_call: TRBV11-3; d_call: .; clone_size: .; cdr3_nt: TGTGCCAGCAGCTTAGATCTCTCGGAGGGCCCGTGGAATTCACCCCTCCACTTT; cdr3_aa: CASSLDLSEGPWNSPLHF
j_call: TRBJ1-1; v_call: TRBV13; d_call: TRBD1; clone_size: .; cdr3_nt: TGTGCCAGCAGCTTAGCGACAGGGGGCGTAAACACTGAAGCTTTCTTT; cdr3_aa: CASSLATGGVNTEAFF
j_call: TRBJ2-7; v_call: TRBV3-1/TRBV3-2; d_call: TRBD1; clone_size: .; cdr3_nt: TGTGCCAGCACGACAGGGTCTCCCCCCTACGAGCAGTACTTC; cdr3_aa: CASTTGSPPYEQYF
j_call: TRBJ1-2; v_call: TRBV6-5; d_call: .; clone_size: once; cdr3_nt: TGTGCCAGCACCCCCTTGGGGGGGGACCTCTATGGCTACACCTTC; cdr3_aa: CASTPLGGDLYGYTF
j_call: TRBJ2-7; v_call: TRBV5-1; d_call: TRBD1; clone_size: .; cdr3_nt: TGCGCCAGCAGTGGACAGGGTAGCCACGAGCAGTACTTC; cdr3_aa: CASSGQGSHEQYF
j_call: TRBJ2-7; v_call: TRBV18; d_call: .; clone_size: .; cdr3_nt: TGTGCCAGCTCACCAGACAGGATCTACGAGCAGTACTTC; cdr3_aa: CASSPDRIYEQYF
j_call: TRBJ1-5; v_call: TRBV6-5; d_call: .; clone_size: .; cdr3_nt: TGTGCCAGCAGTTATGCGGGGGCCCATCAGCCCCAGCATTTT; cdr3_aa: CASSYAGAHQPQHF
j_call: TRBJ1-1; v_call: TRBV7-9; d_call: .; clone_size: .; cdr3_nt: TGTGCCAGCAGCTTAAGGGGATCAGGGGTTGTCGCCACTGAAGCTTTCTTT; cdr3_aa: CASSLRGSGVVATEAFF
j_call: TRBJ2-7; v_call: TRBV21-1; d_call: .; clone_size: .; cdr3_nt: TGTGCCAGCAGCATCTTCACCAGGGGTTCCTACGAGCAGTACTTC; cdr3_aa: CASSIFTRGSYEQYF